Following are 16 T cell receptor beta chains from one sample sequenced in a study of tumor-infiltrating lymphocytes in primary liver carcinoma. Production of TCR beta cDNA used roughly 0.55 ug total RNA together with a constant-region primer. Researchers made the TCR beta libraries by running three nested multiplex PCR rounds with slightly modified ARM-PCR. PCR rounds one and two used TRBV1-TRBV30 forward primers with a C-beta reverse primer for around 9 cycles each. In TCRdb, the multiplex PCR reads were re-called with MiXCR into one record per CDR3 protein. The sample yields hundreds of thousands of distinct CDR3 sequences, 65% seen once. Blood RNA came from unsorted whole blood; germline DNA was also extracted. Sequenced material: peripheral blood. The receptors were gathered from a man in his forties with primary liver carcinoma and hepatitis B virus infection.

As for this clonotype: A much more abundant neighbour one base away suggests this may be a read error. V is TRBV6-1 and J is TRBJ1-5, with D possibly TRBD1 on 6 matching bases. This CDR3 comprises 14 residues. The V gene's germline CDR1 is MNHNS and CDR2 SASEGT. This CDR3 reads CTSSGTGQYQPQHF. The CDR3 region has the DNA TGTACCAGCAGTGGAACAGGGCAGTATCAGCCCCAGCATTTT.

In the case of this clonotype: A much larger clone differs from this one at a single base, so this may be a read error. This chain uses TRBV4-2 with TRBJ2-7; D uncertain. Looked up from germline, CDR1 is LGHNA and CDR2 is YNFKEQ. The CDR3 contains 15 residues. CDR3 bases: TGCGCCAGCAGCCAAGCTGACGGAGTCTCCTACGTGCAGTACTTC. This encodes CASSQADGVSYVQYF.

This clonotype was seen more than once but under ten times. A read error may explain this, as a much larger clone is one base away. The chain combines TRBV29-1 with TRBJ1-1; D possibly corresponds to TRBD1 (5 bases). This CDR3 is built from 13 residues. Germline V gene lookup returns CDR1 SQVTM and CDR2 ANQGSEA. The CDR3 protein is CSVKDTEYTGAFF. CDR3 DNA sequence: TGCAGCGTTAAGGACACAGAGTACACTGGAGCTTTCTTT.

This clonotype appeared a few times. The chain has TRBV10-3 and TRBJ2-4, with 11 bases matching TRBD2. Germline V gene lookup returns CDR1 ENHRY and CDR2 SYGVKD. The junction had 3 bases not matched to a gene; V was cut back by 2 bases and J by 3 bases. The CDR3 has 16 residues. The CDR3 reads CAISELLAGDKNIQYF. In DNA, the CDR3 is TGTGCCATCAGTGAGCTACTAGCGGGGGACAAAAACATTCAGTACTTC.

CDR3 region: CASSPIQEAQYF. DNA of the CDR3: TGTGCCAGCAGCCCTATTCAAGAGGCTCAGTACTTC. The chain has TRBV12-3 or TRBV12-4 and TRBJ2-5, with unresolved D. This CDR3 contains 12 residues. The V and J ends lost 6 bases and 11 bases respectively, with 16 bases between them.

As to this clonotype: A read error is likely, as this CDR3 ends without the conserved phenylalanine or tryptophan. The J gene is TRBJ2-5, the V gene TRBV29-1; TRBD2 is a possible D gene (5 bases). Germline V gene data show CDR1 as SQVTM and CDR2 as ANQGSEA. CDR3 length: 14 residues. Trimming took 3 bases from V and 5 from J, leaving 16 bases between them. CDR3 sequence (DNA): TGCAGCGTTGAGGGTAGAGGGAGTATCGAGACCCAGTACATC. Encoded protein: CSVEGRGSIETQYI.

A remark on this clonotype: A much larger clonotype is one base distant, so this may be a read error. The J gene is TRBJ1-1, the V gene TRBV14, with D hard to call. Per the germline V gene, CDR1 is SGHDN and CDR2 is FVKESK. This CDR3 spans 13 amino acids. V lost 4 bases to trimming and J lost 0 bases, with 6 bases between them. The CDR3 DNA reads TGTGCCAGCAGCCGGTACTTGAACACTGAAGCTTTCTTT. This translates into CASSRYLNTEAFF.

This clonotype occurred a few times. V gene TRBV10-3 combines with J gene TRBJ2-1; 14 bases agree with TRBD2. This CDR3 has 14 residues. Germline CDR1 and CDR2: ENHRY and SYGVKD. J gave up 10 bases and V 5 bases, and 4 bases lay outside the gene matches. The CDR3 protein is CAISPGLAGAEQFF. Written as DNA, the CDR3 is TGTGCCATCAGTCCGGGACTAGCGGGAGCGGAGCAGTTCTTC.

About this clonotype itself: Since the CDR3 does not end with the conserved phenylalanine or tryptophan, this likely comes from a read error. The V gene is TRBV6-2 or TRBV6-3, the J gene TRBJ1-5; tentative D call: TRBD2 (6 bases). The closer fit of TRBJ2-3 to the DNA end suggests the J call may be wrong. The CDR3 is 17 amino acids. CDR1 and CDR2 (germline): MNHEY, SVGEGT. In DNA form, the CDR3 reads TGTGCCAGCAGTTACTCGAGGGCGGGGTATAGCAATCAGCCCCAGTATATT. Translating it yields CASSYSRAGYSNQPQYI.

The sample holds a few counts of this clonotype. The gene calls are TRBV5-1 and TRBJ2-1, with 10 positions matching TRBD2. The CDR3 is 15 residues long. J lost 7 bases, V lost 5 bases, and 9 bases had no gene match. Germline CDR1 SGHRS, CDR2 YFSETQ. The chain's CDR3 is CASRDPSGSGNEQFF. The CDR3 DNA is TGCGCCAGCAGAGACCCTAGCGGGAGTGGAAATGAGCAGTTCTTC.

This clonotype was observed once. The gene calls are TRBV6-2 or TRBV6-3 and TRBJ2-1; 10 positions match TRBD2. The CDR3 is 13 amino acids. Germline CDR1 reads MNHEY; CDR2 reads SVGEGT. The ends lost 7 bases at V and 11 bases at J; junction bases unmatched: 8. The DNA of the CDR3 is TGTGCCAGCAAGCTAGCGGGAGAGAATAAGCAGTTCTTC. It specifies CASKLAGENKQFF.

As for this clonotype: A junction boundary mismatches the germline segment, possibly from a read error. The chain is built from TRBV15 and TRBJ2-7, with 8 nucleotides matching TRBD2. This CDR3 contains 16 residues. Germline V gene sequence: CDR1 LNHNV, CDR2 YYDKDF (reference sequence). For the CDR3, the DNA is TGTGCCACCAGCAGAAGGGAAGGTAGCGGGATCTACGAACAGTACTTC. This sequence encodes CATSRREGSGIYEQYF.

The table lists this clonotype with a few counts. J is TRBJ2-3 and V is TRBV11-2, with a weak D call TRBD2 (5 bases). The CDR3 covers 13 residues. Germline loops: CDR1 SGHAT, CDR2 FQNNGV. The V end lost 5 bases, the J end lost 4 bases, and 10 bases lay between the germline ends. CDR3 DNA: TGTGCCAGCAGCACGGGAAGGCCAGATACGCAGTATTTT. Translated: CASSTGRPDTQYF.

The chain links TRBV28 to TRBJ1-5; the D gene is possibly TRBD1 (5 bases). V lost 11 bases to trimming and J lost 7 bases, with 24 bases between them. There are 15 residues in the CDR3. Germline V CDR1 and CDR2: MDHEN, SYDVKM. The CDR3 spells CAGGGLQVWGQPQHF. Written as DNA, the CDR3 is TGTGCCGGCGGGGGACTACAGGTGTGGGGACAGCCCCAGCATTTT.

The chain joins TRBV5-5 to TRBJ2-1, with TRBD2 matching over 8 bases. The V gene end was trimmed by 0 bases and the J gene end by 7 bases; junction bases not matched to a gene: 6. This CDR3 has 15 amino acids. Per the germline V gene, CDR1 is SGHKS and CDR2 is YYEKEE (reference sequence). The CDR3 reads CASSLASGSSNEQFF. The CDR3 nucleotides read TGTGCCAGCAGCTTGGCCAGCGGGAGCTCAAATGAGCAGTTCTTC.

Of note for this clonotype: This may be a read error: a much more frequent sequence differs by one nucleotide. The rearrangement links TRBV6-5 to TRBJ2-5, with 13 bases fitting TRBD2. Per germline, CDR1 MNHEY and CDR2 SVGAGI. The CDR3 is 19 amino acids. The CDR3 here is CTSSYSYGTSGARRETQYF. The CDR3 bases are TGTACCAGCAGTTACTCGTACGGGACTAGCGGGGCAAGGCGGGAGACCCAGTACTTC.